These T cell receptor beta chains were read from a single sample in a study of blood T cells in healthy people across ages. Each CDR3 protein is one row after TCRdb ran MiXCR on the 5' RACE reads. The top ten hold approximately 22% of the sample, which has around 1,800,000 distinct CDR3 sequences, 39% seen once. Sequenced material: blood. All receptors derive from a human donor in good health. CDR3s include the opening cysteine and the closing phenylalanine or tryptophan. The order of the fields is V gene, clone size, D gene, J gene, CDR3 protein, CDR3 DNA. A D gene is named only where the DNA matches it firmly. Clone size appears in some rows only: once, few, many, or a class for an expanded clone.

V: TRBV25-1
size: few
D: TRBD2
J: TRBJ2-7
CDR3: CASSRTGGHLSYEQYF
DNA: TGTGCCAGCAGCCGGACGGGGGGGCACCTCTCCTACGAGCAGTACTTC

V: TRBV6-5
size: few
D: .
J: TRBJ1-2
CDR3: CASSYNGGSVGYTF
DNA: TGTGCCAGCAGTTACAATGGGGGTTCGGTTGGCTACACCTTC

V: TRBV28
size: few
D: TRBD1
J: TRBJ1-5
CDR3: CASSLDRGHRGNQPQHF
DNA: TGTGCCAGCAGCCTAGACAGGGGGCATAGGGGCAATCAGCCCCAGCATTTT

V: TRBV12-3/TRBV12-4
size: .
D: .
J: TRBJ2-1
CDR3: CASTGTGNCNEQFF
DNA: TGTGCCAGCACGGGCACTGGGAACTGCAATGAGCAGTTCTTC

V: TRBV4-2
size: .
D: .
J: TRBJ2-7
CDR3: CASSQGVGGGIYEQYF
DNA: TGTGCCAGCAGCCAAGGGGTGGGAGGTGGGATCTACGAGCAGTACTTC

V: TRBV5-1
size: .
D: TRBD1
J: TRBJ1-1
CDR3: CASSLGQGDLENTEAFF
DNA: TGCGCCAGCAGCTTGGGGCAGGGGGATCTGGAGAACACTGAAGCTTTCTTT

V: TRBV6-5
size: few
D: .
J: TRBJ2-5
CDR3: CASSPLDGRATKTQYF
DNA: TGTGCCAGCAGCCCACTCGACGGTCGAGCGACGAAGACCCAGTACTTC

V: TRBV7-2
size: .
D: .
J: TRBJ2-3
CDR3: CASTLQASTDTQYF
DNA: TGTGCCAGCACCCTTCAAGCAAGCACAGATACGCAGTATTTT

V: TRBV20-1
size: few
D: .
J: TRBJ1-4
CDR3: CSARVRGTYEKLFF
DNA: TGCAGTGCTAGAGTAAGGGGGACTTATGAAAAACTGTTTTTT

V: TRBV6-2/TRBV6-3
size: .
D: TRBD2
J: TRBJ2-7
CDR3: CASERTSPYEQYF
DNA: TGTGCCAGCGAACGGACTAGCCCCTACGAGCAGTACTTC

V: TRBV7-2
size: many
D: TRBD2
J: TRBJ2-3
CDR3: CASSSGLATDTQYF
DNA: TGTGCCAGCAGTTCAGGACTAGCTACAGATACGCAGTATTTT

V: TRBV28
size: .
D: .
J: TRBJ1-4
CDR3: CASSTRARTEELFF
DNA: TGTGCCAGCAGTACGAGGGCCAGAACAGAGGAACTGTTTTTT

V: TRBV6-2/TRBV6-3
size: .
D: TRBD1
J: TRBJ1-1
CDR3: CASSFRSRGQGPPEAFF
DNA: TGTGCCAGCAGCTTCCGGTCCCGGGGACAGGGACCCCCTGAAGCTTTCTTT

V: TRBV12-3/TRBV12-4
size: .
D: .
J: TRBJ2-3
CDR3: CASSLSSAADTQYF
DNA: TGTGCCAGCAGTTTGTCCTCTGCAGCAGATACGCAGTATTTT

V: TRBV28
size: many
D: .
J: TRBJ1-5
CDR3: CASSSGGQPQHF
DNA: TGTGCCAGCAGCTCTGGCGGTCAGCCCCAGCATTTT

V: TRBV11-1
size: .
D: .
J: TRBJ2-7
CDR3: CASSLLTADQVHEQYF
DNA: TGTGCCAGCAGCTTACTCACAGCGGACCAAGTGCACGAGCAGTACTTC

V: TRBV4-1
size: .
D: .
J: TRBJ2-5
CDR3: CASSQVQAKETQYF
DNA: TGCGCCAGCAGCCAAGTACAGGCAAAAGAGACCCAGTACTTC

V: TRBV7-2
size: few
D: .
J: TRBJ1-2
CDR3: CVSSLVSTNYGYTF
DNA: TGTGTCAGCAGCCTGGTCTCGACTAACTATGGCTACACCTTC

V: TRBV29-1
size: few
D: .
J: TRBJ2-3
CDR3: CSVARTVVADTQYF
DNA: TGCAGCGTGGCCCGGACAGTTGTAGCAGATACGCAGTATTTT

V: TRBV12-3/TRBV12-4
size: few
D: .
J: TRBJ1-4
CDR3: CASRIDMMLFF
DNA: TGTGCCAGCAGAATTGACATGATGCTGTTTTTT

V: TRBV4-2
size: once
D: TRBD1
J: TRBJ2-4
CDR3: CASSQDRTGGSQYF
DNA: TGTGCCAGCAGCCAAGATCGGACAGGGGGCTCACAGTACTTC

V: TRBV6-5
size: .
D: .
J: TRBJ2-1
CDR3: CASSSDSPSYNEQFF
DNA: TGTGCCAGCAGTTCGGACTCGCCCTCCTACAATGAGCAGTTCTTC

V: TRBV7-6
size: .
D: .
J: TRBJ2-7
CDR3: CASSTSNEQYF
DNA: TGTGCCAGCAGCACCTCAAACGAGCAGTACTTC

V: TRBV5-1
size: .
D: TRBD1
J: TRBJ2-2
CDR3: CASSFTPGQSDTGELFF
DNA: TGCGCCAGCAGCTTTACTCCGGGACAGTCCGACACCGGGGAGCTGTTTTTT

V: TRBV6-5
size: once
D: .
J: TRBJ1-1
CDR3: CASSLGNFNTEAFF
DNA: TGTGCCAGCAGTTTGGGGAATTTCAACACTGAAGCTTTCTTT

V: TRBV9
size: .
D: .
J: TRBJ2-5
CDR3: CASSVAGRTGWETQYF
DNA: TGTGCCAGCAGCGTAGCCGGTCGTACAGGCTGGGAGACCCAGTACTTC

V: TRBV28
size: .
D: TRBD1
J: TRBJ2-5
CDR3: CASSHPGQGILQYF
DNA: TGTGCCAGCAGTCACCCGGGACAGGGAATTTTGCAGTACTTC

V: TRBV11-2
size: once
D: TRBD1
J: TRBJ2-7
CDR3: CTSSQPQGARGEQYF
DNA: TGTACCAGCAGTCAACCCCAGGGGGCGCGGGGCGAGCAGTACTTC

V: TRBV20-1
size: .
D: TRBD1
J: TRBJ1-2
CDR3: CSARTGGAGYTF
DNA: TGCAGTGCGAGAACAGGGGGCGCAGGCTACACCTTC

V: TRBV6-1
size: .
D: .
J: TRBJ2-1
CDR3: CASSDGGVGYNEQFF
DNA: TGTGCCAGCAGTGATGGTGGGGTTGGGTACAATGAGCAGTTCTTC

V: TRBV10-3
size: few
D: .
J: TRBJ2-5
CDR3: CAISLLGFETLYF
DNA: TGTGCCATCAGTCTCTTGGGTTTTGAGACCCTGTACTTC

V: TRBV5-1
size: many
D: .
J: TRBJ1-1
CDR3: CASSLGTGTEAFF
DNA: TGTGCCAGCAGTCTCGGTACGGGGACTGAAGCTTTCTTT

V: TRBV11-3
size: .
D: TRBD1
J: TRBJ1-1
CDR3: CASSYPGTGTTEAFF
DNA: TGTGCCAGCAGTTATCCCGGGACAGGGACCACTGAAGCTTTCTTT

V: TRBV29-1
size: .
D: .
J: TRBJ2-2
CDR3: CSVEGDNSGELFF
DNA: TGCAGCGTTGAGGGGGACAATTCGGGGGAGCTGTTTTTT

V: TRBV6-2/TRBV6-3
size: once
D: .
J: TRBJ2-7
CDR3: CASSYDVWDEQYF
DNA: TGTGCCAGCAGTTACGATGTCTGGGACGAGCAGTACTTC

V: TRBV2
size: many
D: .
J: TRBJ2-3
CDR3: CASRAGTDTQYF
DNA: TGTGCCTCCCGGGCTGGCACAGATACGCAGTATTTT

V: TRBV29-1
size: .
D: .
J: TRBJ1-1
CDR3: CSVEEAGEAEAFF
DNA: TGCAGCGTTGAAGAGGCGGGGGAGGCTGAAGCTTTCTTT

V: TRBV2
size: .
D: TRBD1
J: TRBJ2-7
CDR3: CASSDRTGYYEQYF
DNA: TGTGCCAGCAGTGATAGGACAGGGTACTACGAGCAGTACTTC

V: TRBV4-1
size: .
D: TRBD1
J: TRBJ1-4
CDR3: CASSPNHGQGVFF
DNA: TGCGCCAGCAGTCCAAATCATGGACAGGGGGTGTTTTTT

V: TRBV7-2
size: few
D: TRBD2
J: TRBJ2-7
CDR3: CASSLGFASGGMGDYEQYF
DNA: TGTGCCAGCAGCTTAGGTTTTGCTAGCGGGGGTATGGGGGACTACGAGCAGTACTTC

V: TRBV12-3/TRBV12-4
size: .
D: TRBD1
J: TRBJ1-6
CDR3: CASRGTGGYSPLHF
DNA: TGTGCCAGCAGAGGGACAGGGGGATATTCACCCCTCCACTTT

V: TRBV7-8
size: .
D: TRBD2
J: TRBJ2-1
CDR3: CASSPRIAGSLIGYNEQFF
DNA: TGTGCCAGCAGCCCGAGGATAGCGGGGTCCCTCATCGGTTACAATGAGCAGTTCTTC

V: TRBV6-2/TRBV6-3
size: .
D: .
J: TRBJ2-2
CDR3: CASSYSGNTGELFF
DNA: TGTGCCAGCAGTTACTCTGGCAACACCGGGGAGCTGTTTTTT

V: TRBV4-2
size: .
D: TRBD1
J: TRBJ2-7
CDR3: CASSSRGQGASEQYF
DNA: TGTGCCAGCAGCTCCCGGGGACAGGGTGCTAGCGAGCAGTACTTC

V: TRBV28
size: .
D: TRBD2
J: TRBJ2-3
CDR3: CASTLLGLASDTQYF
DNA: TGTGCCAGCACCCTTTTAGGACTAGCTTCAGATACGCAGTATTTT

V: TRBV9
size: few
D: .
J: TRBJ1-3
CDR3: CASSVRGSTGNTIYF
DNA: TGTGCCAGCAGCGTAAGGGGTAGTACTGGAAACACCATATATTTT

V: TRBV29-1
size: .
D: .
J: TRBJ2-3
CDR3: CSVLLTGETQYF
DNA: TGCAGCGTTCTCCTAACGGGGGAGACCCAGTATTTT

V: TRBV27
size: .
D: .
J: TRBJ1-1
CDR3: CASSFYRGDTEAFF
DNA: TGTGCCAGCAGTTTTTACCGGGGGGACACTGAAGCTTTCTTT

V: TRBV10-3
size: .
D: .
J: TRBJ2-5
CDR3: CAISEKAAGETQYF
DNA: TGTGCCATCAGTGAAAAAGCTGCTGGGGAGACCCAGTACTTC

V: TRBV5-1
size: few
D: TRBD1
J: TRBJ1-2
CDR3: CASSVGQGTGGYTF
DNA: TGCGCCAGCAGCGTCGGACAGGGAACGGGCGGCTACACCTTC

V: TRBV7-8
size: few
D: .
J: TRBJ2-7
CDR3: CASSLAPESSYEQYF
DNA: TGTGCCAGCAGCTTAGCGCCAGAGAGCTCCTACGAGCAGTACTTC

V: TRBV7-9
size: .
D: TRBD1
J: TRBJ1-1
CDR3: CASSLTQGAGEAFF
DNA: TGTGCCAGCAGCTTAACACAGGGGGCCGGTGAAGCTTTCTTT

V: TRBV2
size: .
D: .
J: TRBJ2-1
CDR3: CASRVWEQFF
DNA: TGTGCCAGCAGGGTGTGGGAGCAGTTCTTC

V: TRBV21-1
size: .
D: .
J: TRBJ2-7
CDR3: CASSKTGPPYEQYF
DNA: TGTGCCAGCAGCAAGACAGGGCCCCCCTACGAGCAGTACTTC

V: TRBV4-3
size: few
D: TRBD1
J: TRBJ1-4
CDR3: CASSHDLTGVEGLDKLFF
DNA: TGCGCCAGCAGCCATGATCTGACAGGGGTCGAAGGACTTGACAAACTGTTTTTT

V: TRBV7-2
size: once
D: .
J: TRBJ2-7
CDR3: CASSLDLDAYEQYF
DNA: TGTGCCAGCAGCTTAGACCTGGACGCTTACGAGCAGTACTTC

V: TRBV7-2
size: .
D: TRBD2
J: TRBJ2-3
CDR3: CASSLATASGGGRGRTDTQYF
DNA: TGTGCCAGCAGCTTAGCGACGGCTAGCGGGGGGGGACGGGGTCGCACAGATACGCAGTATTTT

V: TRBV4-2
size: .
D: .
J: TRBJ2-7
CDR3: CASSQDFQVYYEQYF
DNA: TGTGCCAGCAGCCAAGATTTCCAGGTTTACTACGAGCAGTACTTC